Reported below is one TCR beta chain. It has no known antigen specificity. No clone much larger than this one lies a single base away; base qualities are absent. CDR3 length: 18 amino acids, cysteine to phenylalanine. CDR3 DNA only is kept here, 54 bases in frame from base 1. According to the germline V gene, CDR1 reads MNHNS and CDR2 reads SASEGT. Germline trimming amounts to 2 bases on V and 2 bases on J, with 11 as the count of junction bases outside the gene matches. The record originates from a study of T cell responses to AZD1222 COVID-19 vaccine (dated by TCRdb to about 2021). In the study overall: Because spike-specific TCR depth and breadth did not differ between the two schedules, AZD1222 recipients who got a second dose at roughly 4 weeks were pooled with those who got a second dose at roughly 12 weeks. TCR sequencing was performed for fewer than 250 trial participants, of whom around 200 were given two doses of AZD1222 and around 26 were given two doses of MenACWY control vaccine. Trial participants were enrolled by age into 18-55, 56-69 and 70-plus year subgroups, with about 150, 27 and 61 TCR-sequenced participants respectively. General findings and caveats noted by the study authors: The 56-69-year group was small, and its depth increase did not reach significance, likely because of low power. Participants were mostly white British and included more females than males, and it was suggested by the authors that clonal diversity may have been underestimated. Conclusions about previously exposed vaccinees were limited because only six AZD1222 recipients were SARS-CoV-2 seropositive at baseline. After two AZD1222 doses, spike-specific TCR breadth and depth were significantly higher than at day 0 and than in MenACWY recipients. The whole spike protein was spanned by vaccine-associated CD4 TCRs, and dominant responses were seen in regions 160-218 and 743-854. No day 14 peak-response samples were available, so repertoires were characterized only after the peak T cell response. Reportedly, close to half of the unique spike-specific TCRs recognized epitopes lying outside the regions that are mutated in the B.1.351 and B.1.1.7 variants.

The meaning of the sample's time point label: baseline before first vaccination. Vaccinee samples came from UK trials COV001 and COV002, including a single-blind randomized controlled phase 2/3 trial of AZD1222 (ChAdOx1 nCoV-19) in healthy adults. Trial participant PBMC samples were collected at day 0 and day 28 after the second dose for TCRbeta chain sequencing. The CDR3 regions of human TCRbeta chains were analyzed by immunosequencing. On the authors' methods: Repertoire TCRs were checked for matches against a reference library of SARS-CoV-2-specific TCRs that had been generated using the MIRA antigen-specificity platform. Breadth was defined as the fraction of unique TCRs that were SARS-CoV-2-associated, and depth was defined as the fraction of total T cells that were SARS-CoV-2-associated. Using the MIRA data, each spike-specific TCR was assigned both to the spike region to which the TCR was reactive and to a CD4 or CD8 class. Log10-transformed breadth and depth values were compared by one-way ANOVA with Sidak's multiple comparisons tests. Drawn from immuneACCESS, this table holds only the in-frame rearrangements with V and J called that TCRdb kept. Clones are partly lost; checked studies trace under half to an unresolved V gene and leave the rest unexplained. V and J calls plus clone size are reproduced from that table; the DNA served to infer D and trimming. The sample table contains 140,000 to 150,000 clones; only one count was recorded for about 92% of them. About 1.9% of the sample goes to the ten largest clones.

The receptor's source is an adult in good health. The chain is encoded by TRBV6-1 joined to TRBJ1-5; 8 junctional bases match TRBD1. The sequencing here drew on peripheral blood, taken on day 0 of AZD1222 vaccination. CDR3 protein: CASSELSRGLYRNQPQHF. The nucleotide sequence reads as follows: TGTGCCAGCAGTGAACTCAGCAGGGGGCTTTATCGCAATCAGCCCCAGCATTTT.